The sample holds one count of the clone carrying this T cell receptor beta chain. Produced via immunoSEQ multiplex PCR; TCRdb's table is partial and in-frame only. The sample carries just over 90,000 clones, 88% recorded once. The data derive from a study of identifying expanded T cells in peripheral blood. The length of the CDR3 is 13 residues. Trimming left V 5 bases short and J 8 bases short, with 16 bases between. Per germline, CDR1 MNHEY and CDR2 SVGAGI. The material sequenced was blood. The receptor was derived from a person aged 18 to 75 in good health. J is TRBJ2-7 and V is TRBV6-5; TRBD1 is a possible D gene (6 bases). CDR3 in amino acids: CASSIGGPLKQYF. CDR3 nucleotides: TGTGCCAGCAGTATAGGGGGACCGCTAAAGCAGTACTTC.